This T cell receptor beta chain was captured by sequencing in a study of human T cells and chemical hapten exposure. The V gene's germline CDR1 is MDHEN and CDR2 SYDVKM. The CDR3 runs to 15 residues. Between the trimmed V and J ends, which lost 4 bases and 2 bases, there was a span of 11 bases. This clonotype was recorded a few times. TCRdb reanalysed the RACE reads using MiXCR and keeps one entry per CDR3 protein. The table has approximately 160,000 distinct CDR3 sequences, around 30% seen once. The time point was: patch test 3, about 24 weeks after DPC sensitization. Treatment denoted: therapeutic diphenylcyclopropenone sensitization with weekly scalp DPC.

Sequences were derived from whole blood, sampled in connection with sensitization to the hapten diphenylcyclopropenone (DPC). The J gene is TRBJ2-2, the V gene TRBV28, with D perhaps matching TRBD1 or TRBD2 (5 bases each). The clonotype comes from a woman aged 18-29 years with alopecia areata. Some clones in this sample may be carry-over from other donors' samples. Here the CDR3 reads CASSSGTLNTGELFF. The CDR3, as DNA: TGTGCCAGCAGTTCAGGGACCCTAAACACCGGGGAGCTGTTTTTT. The complete variable domain, with remaining parts taken from reference TRBV28 and TRBJ2-2, reads DVKVTQSSRYLVKRTGEKVFLECVQDMDHENMFWYRQDPGLGLRLIYFSYDVKMKEKGDIPEGYSVSREKKERFSLILESASTNQTSMYLCASSSGTLNTGELFFGEGSRLTVL.